One and the same sample provided the 21 T cell receptor beta chains below, sequenced in a study of blood T cell repertoires in COVID-19. Clones were read by immunoSEQ multiplex PCR, and TCRdb kept only the in-frame ones, dropping some. The sample lists approximately 270,000 clones; over 75% were seen once. Sequenced input: PBMCs or T cells enriched from blood (not recorded which). The receptors derive from a woman aged 30 to 39 who had recovered from COVID-19.

The V and J genes are TRBV29-1 and TRBJ2-7; 7 bases line up with TRBD1. Germline CDR1 is SQVTM and CDR2 is ANQGSEA. The CDR3 has 14 residues. V trimming: 7 bases; J trimming: 3 bases; junction bases outside the gene matches: 12. In DNA form, the CDR3 reads TGCAGCGCCATGATGACAGGGCTTGACTACGAGCAGTACTTC. Translating gives CSAMMTGLDYEQYF.

This sequence joins TRBV6-5 and TRBJ2-5; D is possibly TRBD2 (6 bases). Germline-derived CDR1 and CDR2 are MNHEY and SVGAGI. The V and J ends lost 6 bases and 2 bases respectively, with 16 bases between them. The CDR3 sequence is 15 residues long. The CDR3 sequence is CASSSKPSVQETQYF. In DNA form, the CDR3 reads TGTGCCAGCAGCTCTAAACCTAGCGTACAAGAGACCCAGTACTTC.

This clone was recorded once. The chain couples TRBV7-9 to TRBJ1-4; D possibly corresponds to TRBD1 (5 bases). The germline gives CDR1 SEHNR, CDR2 FQNEAQ (reference sequence). The CDR3 sequence is 15 residues long. V gave up 0 bases and J gave up 6 bases, with 11 bases separating them. The CDR3 coding sequence is TGTGCCAGCAGCTTAGCGGGGGGTATATATGAAAAACTGTTTTTT. It is translated as CASSLAGGIYEKLFF.

A word on this clone: One end of the junction does not line up with germline, which may come from a read error. The rearrangement joins TRBV3-1 (or the pseudogene TRBV3-2) to TRBJ2-1; D is uncertain. The CDR3 is 15 residues long. Germline lookup yields CDR1 LGHDT and CDR2 YNNKEL (reference sequence). The CDR3 coding sequence is TGTGCCAGCACCCAACGGTCCCTTGTACCCAATGAGCAGTTCTTC. Protein sequence: CASTQRSLVPNEQFF.

CDR3 bases: TGTGCCAGCAGTTATTCTCCAGCGGGAACCTACGAGCAGTACTTC. This translates into CASSYSPAGTYEQYF. V is TRBV6-5 and J is TRBJ2-7; 7 bases map to TRBD2. Germline assignment: CDR1 MNHEY and CDR2 SVGAGI. The CDR3 loop spans 15 amino acids. The V gene end was trimmed by 3 bases and the J gene end by 2 bases; junction bases not matched to a gene: 7.

This chain uses TRBV28 with TRBJ1-2, with 9 bases aligning to TRBD1. Germline CDR1 MDHEN, CDR2 SYDVKM. J gave up 3 bases and V 9 bases, and 5 bases lay outside the gene matches. CDR3 length: 13 amino acids. The CDR3 DNA follows: TGTGCCAGTATGGACAGGGGAGACTATGGCTACACCTTC. Translated: CASMDRGDYGYTF.

The chain couples TRBV4-2 to TRBJ2-1; 16 bases fit TRBD2. Unmatched junction bases numbered 15, after V lost 1 base and J lost 0 bases. In germline, CDR1 is LGHNA, CDR2 YNFKEQ. This CDR3 comprises 23 residues. CDR3 protein: CASSQVFPRPGLAGGSSYNEQFF. The CDR3 DNA is TGTGCCAGCAGCCAAGTGTTCCCTCGTCCGGGACTAGCGGGGGGGAGCTCCTACAATGAGCAGTTCTTC.

This chain connects TRBV28 to TRBJ1-2; D is uncertain. V was cut by 7 bases and J by 2 bases, with 8 bases left in between. In germline, CDR1 is MDHEN, CDR2 SYDVKM. The CDR3 extends over 12 amino acids. CDR3 loop: CASKGVNYGYTF. The DNA for the CDR3 is TGTGCCAGCAAAGGAGTAAACTATGGCTACACCTTC.

The V and J genes are TRBV18 and TRBJ1-5; 9 nucleotides align to TRBD1. V dropped 1 base and J dropped 6; count of bases not matched to a gene: 16. Germline CDR1 KGHSH, CDR2 LQKENI. The CDR3 spans 19 residues. In DNA, the CDR3 is TGTGCCAGCTCACCACGTCGGACAGGGGACGTGGATAGGGGTCAGCCCCAGCATTTT. Its protein is CASSPRRTGDVDRGQPQHF.

The chain employs TRBV5-8 and TRBJ1-2; D unresolved. Germline CDR1 SGHTS, CDR2 YDEGEE. V was pared by 3 bases and J by 6 bases, with 15 bases between. The CDR3 extends over 14 amino acids. CDR3 residues: CASSWPPNRNGYTF. The CDR3 nucleotides are TGTGCCAGCAGCTGGCCACCGAACAGAAATGGCTACACCTTC.

This clone appeared once. The V and J genes are TRBV5-1 and TRBJ1-5; 9 bases agree with TRBD1. This CDR3 region has 15 residues. The V gene's germline CDR1 is SGHRS and CDR2 YFSETQ. The V and J ends lost 0 bases and 5 bases, in that order; junction bases with no gene match: 3. CDR3 DNA: TGCGCCAGCAGCTTGGCGGGACAGGGCCATCAGCCCCAGCATTTT. It yields the protein CASSLAGQGHQPQHF. Supplemented by reference TRBV5-1 and TRBJ1-5, the full variable domain reads KAGVTQTPRYLIKTRGQQVTLSCSPISGHRSVSWYQQTPGQGLQFLFEYFSETQRNKGNFPGRFSGRQFSNSRSEMNVSTLELGDSALYLCASSLAGQGHQPQHFGDGTRLSIL.

V usage is TRBV4-2 and J usage is TRBJ2-5; D may be TRBD1 (6 bases). CDR1 and CDR2 from the germline V gene are LGHNA and YNFKEQ. The CDR3 contains 14 residues. The germline V and J ends were trimmed by 0 bases and 5 bases, with 10 bases remaining between them. The CDR3 region has the DNA TGTGCCAGCAGCCAAGATAGGGGGATGGAGACCCAGTACTTC. Protein: CASSQDRGMETQYF.

This rearrangement joins TRBV7-3 to TRBJ2-3; the D gene is possibly TRBD2 (5 bases). The CDR3 has 15 amino acids. The germline CDR1 and CDR2 sequences are SGHTA and FQGTGA. V dropped 3 bases and J dropped 0 bases, with 10 bases sitting between them. The DNA for the CDR3 is TGTGCCAGCAGCTTTGGCGGGCTCAGCACAGATACGCAGTATTTT. Protein product: CASSFGGLSTDTQYF.

The CDR3 DNA follows: TGTGCCATTGCACTTCGGACCGGGACAGGGGGCAACGAGCAGTACTTC. Its translation: CAIALRTGTGGNEQYF. The rearrangement uses TRBV10-3 and TRBJ2-7; 12 nucleotides line up with TRBD1. After removal of 9 bases from V and 5 bases from J, the junction contained 14 bases not matched to a gene. This CDR3 is built from 16 residues. Germline loops: CDR1 ENHRY, CDR2 SYGVKD.

The genes are TRBV18 and TRBJ2-2; possible D gene TRBD2, 5 bases. The CDR3 is made up of 14 amino acids. V lost 2 bases and J lost 5, with 9 bases in between. Germline V gene data show CDR1 as KGHSH and CDR2 as LQKENI. CDR3 sequence: CASSPVGGTGELFF. The CDR3 DNA sequence: TGTGCCAGCTCACCAGTAGGCGGGACCGGGGAGCTGTTTTTT.

V is TRBV10-3 and J is TRBJ2-3; the match to TRBD1 covers 8 bases. Trimming removed 5 bases from V and 5 bases from J; junction bases left unmatched: 3. Germline assignment: CDR1 ENHRY and CDR2 SYGVKD. The CDR3 extends over 13 amino acids. The CDR3 DNA sequence: TGTGCCATCAGTCAGGGGGCCGGAGATACGCAGTATTTT. Its translation: CAISQGAGDTQYF.

The chain links TRBV2 to TRBJ2-1; D ambiguous. This CDR3 has 11 residues. Trimming stripped 8 bases from V and 7 bases from J, with 9 bases between. Germline-derived CDR1 and CDR2 are SNHLY and FYNNEI. CDR3 sequence: CASGLANEQFF. The DNA of the CDR3 is TGTGCCAGCGGATTAGCAAATGAGCAGTTCTTC.

V and J are TRBV9 and TRBJ1-4, with D tentatively TRBD1 (6 bases). V was cut by 4 bases and J by 2 bases, with 12 bases left in between. The CDR3 is 15 residues long. Germline lookup yields CDR1 SGDLS and CDR2 YYNGEE. CDR3 sequence reads: CASSPRQATNEKLFF. The CDR3 region has the DNA TGTGCCAGCAGCCCCCGACAGGCCACTAATGAAAAACTGTTTTTT.

The chain is built from TRBV5-4 and TRBJ1-1; a possible D gene is TRBD1 (5 bases). V lost 0 bases, J lost 8 bases, and 17 bases lay in between. Germline V gives CDR1 SGHNT, CDR2 YYREEE (reference sequence). The CDR3 runs 15 residues. CDR3 DNA: TGTGCCAGCAGCTTGGGGGGCGGTAGCGGGACCGAAGCTTTCTTT. Protein: CASSLGGGSGTEAFF.

With regard to this clone: Other DNA sequences in the sample encode the same CDR3. The CDR3 DNA reads TGTGCCTGGAGCGCGGGACAGGCAAATCAGCCCCAGCATTTT. Translated, it gives CAWSAGQANQPQHF. This chain uses TRBV30 with TRBJ1-5; 8 nucleotides line up with TRBD1. This CDR3 is built from 14 residues. CDR1 GTSNPN and CDR2 SVGIG come from the germline V gene (reference sequence). Unmatched junction bases numbered 5, after V lost 3 bases and J lost 4 bases.

This chain uses TRBV29-1 with TRBJ2-7, with 8 bases aligning to TRBD1. The CDR3 extends over 14 amino acids. The germline V gene encodes CDR1 SQVTM and CDR2 ANQGSEA. V gave up 4 bases and J gave up 2 bases; unmatched junction bases: 7. CDR3 sequence (DNA): TGCAGCGTTGTCAGGGGGCTCCCGACCTACGAGCAGTACTTC. This encodes CSVVRGLPTYEQYF.